The 14 T cell receptor beta chains below all came from one sample that was sequenced in a study of T cells and Merkel cell carcinoma outcomes (dated by TCRdb to 2018 to 2021). The library came from the immunoSEQ multiplex PCR assay. TCRdb took this table from immuneACCESS and kept in-frame rearrangements with V and J called. Such tables lack part of the clones; where checked against another copy, unresolved V genes explain under half of the gap, and the rest is unexplained. This sample has some 13,000 clones in its table, and over 85% of those were observed once. Jointly, the top ten make up 1.5% to 2.5% of the sample. What was sequenced was tumor tissue from Merkel cell carcinoma. All receptors derive from a human donor with Merkel cell carcinoma.

The chain couples TRBV25-1 to TRBJ2-7; D gene uncertain. V lost 5 bases to trimming and J lost 5 bases, with 10 bases between them. Germline V gene sequence: CDR1 MGHDK, CDR2 SYGVNS. This CDR3 is built from 12 residues. The CDR3 DNA follows: TGTGCCAGCAGTCCCGCTTGGGACGAGCAGTACTTC. Translation: CASSPAWDEQYF.

The genes are TRBV7-9 and TRBJ2-7; D remains unclear. Between the trimmed V and J ends, which lost 5 bases and 3 bases, there was a span of 8 bases. The CDR3 extends over 12 amino acids. Germline CDR1 is SEHNR and CDR2 is FQNEAQ (reference sequence). CDR3 nucleotides: TGTGCCAGCAGCCTATGGGGCTACGAGCAGTACTTC. Encoded protein: CASSLWGYEQYF. Full variable domain (outside the CDR3, taken from reference TRBV7-9 and TRBJ2-7): DTGVSQNPRHKITKRGQNVTFRCDPISEHNRLYWYRQTLGQGPEFLTYFQNEAQLEKSRLLSDRFSAERPKGSFSTLEIQRTEQGDSAMYLCASSLWGYEQYFGPGTRLTVT.

This clone was picked up a small number of times. This rearrangement joins TRBV11-2 to TRBJ2-5; D not resolved. Trimming removed 1 base from V and 5 bases from J, with 5 bases in between. CDR1 is SGHAT and CDR2 is FQNNGV in the germline V gene. This CDR3 region has 12 residues. Here the CDR3 DNA reads TGTGCCAGCAGCTTAGGCCGGGAGACCCAGTACTTC. This translates into CASSLGRETQYF.

This sequence joins TRBV5-6 and TRBJ1-1; unclear D gene. The CDR3 contains 14 residues. V lost 0 bases to trimming and J lost 1 base, with 7 bases between them. Germline loops: CDR1 SGHDT, CDR2 YYEEEE. The CDR3 region is CASSLAGGNTEAFF. The CDR3 DNA reads TGTGCCAGCAGCTTGGCCGGTGGGAACACTGAAGCTTTCTTT.

The J gene is TRBJ2-2, the V gene TRBV7-2, with D unresolved. The V end was cut by 5 bases, the J end by 7 bases, with 14 bases between. Germline CDR1 SGHTA, CDR2 FQGNSA. The CDR3 totals 14 residues. CDR3 residues: CASSPSLGNGELFF. The DNA for the CDR3 is TGTGCCAGCAGCCCCTCCCTAGGGAACGGGGAGCTGTTTTTT.

This chain links TRBV7-2 with TRBJ2-2; D not certain. The CDR3 extends over 12 amino acids. Per the germline V gene, CDR1 is SGHTA and CDR2 is FQGNSA. Trimming shortened V by 2 bases and J by 3 bases, and 1 base separated the two germline ends. CDR3 in amino acids: CASSLYTGELFF. CDR3 bases: TGTGCCAGCAGCTTATACACCGGGGAGCTGTTTTTT.

Only one count was recorded for this clone. V gene TRBV6-6 combines with J gene TRBJ2-7; no clear D. With 6 bases removed from V and 3 bases from J, the gap between germline ends came to 18 bases. Looked up from germline, CDR1 is MNHNY and CDR2 is SVGAGI (reference sequence). This CDR3 comprises 15 residues. The CDR3 protein is CASSEPGRYFYEQYF. CDR3 bases: TGTGCCAGCAGCGAACCCGGCCGGTATTTCTACGAGCAGTACTTC.

The genes are TRBV4-2 and TRBJ2-7; no clear D gene. V dropped 1 base and J dropped 4 bases, with 8 bases sitting between them. Germline assignment: CDR1 LGHNA and CDR2 YNFKEQ. The CDR3 extends over 13 amino acids. In nucleotides, the CDR3 is TGTGCCAGCAGCCAAGTTAACTCATACGAGCAGTACTTC. The encoded protein is CASSQVNSYEQYF.

In regard to this clone: At one of its ends the junction is not consistent with the germline gene, which may arise from a read error. The chain is built from TRBV7-3 and TRBJ2-2, with D perhaps TRBD2 (5 bases). The CDR3 is 18 residues long. The germline V gene encodes CDR1 SGHTA and CDR2 FQGTGA. In DNA, the CDR3 is TGTGCCAGCAGCCTAACACCCCCCGGGGTATCTTACACCGGGGAGCTGTTTTTT. This encodes CASSLTPPGVSYTGELFF.

The chain uses TRBV18 and TRBJ2-1, with D possibly being TRBD2 (5 bases). This CDR3 contains 12 residues. V lost 4 bases to trimming and J lost 10 bases, with 11 bases between them. Per the germline V gene, CDR1 is KGHSH and CDR2 is LQKENI. The CDR3: CASSLHREEQFF. The CDR3 region has the DNA TGTGCCAGCTCACTGCATAGGGAGGAGCAGTTCTTC.

The chain combines TRBV21-1 with TRBJ2-5; TRBD2 reflects the table's D call only, with no check against the DNA. TRBV21-1 is noted as a pseudogene. This CDR3 is built from 17 residues. DNA for the CDR3: TGTGCCAGCAGCAAAAGGAAAGTAGCGGGAGGGCCGGAGACCCAGTACTTC. This translates into CASSKRKVAGGPETQYF.

The rearrangement uses TRBV11-2 and TRBJ2-7; 7 bases align to TRBD1. This CDR3 region has 14 residues. V gave up 3 bases and J gave up 0 bases; unmatched junction bases: 2. CDR1 SGHAT and CDR2 FQNNGV come from the germline V gene. The CDR3: CASSFNRGSYEQYF. CDR3 DNA sequence: TGTGCCAGCAGCTTTAACAGGGGCTCCTACGAGCAGTACTTC.

The chain combines TRBV5-4 with TRBJ1-6, with no clear D. The V gene's germline CDR1 is SGHNT and CDR2 YYREEE (reference sequence). This CDR3 contains 15 residues. The V end was cut by 3 bases, the J end by 8 bases, with 15 bases between. This chain's CDR3 is CASSSWTGADSPLHF. In DNA, the CDR3 is TGTGCCAGCAGCTCTTGGACCGGTGCCGATTCACCCCTCCACTTT. The full variable domain, rest sourced from reference TRBV5-4 and TRBJ1-6, is ETGVTQSPTHLIKTRGQQVTLRCSSQSGHNTVSWYQQALGQGPQFIFQYYREEENGRGNFPPRFSGLQFPNYSSELNVNALELDDSALYLCASSSWTGADSPLHFGNGTRLTVT.

V and J are TRBV19 and TRBJ2-5; 9 nucleotides agree with TRBD1. Per the germline V gene, CDR1 is LNHDA and CDR2 is SQIVND (reference sequence). The CDR3 extends over 16 amino acids. With 6 bases clipped from V and 3 bases from J, the junction kept 11 bases outside the gene matches. Here the CDR3 DNA reads TGTGCCAGTAGCACACTCTGGACAGGGGATAAAGAGACCCAGTACTTC. Translated: CASSTLWTGDKETQYF. The variable domain in full, completed from reference TRBV19 and TRBJ2-5, reads DGGITQSPKYLFRKEGQNVTLSCEQNLNHDAMYWYRQDPGQGLRLIYYSQIVNDFQKGDIAEGYSVSREKKESFPLTVTSAQKNPTAFYLCASSTLWTGDKETQYFGPGTRLLVL.